Listed here are 27 T cell receptor beta chains from one sample, sequenced in a study of CD4 T cells in relation to SARS-CoV-2 and coronaviruses. Unexposed donor CD4+ T cells date from about 2011-2018, before the COVID-19 pandemic. CD4+ T cells were isolated from the cells after 10 days of culture. The method was immunoSEQ multiplex PCR; TCRdb's version includes in-frame clones alone and lacks a portion of them. The table records 26,000 or so clones, about three quarters of them present only once. The antigens these receptors bind are not known. The sequencing input was CD4+ T cells from PBMCs, cultured in vitro. These TCRs come from a human donor in good health.

V is TRBV5-1 and J is TRBJ2-1; TRBD2 matches at 10 bases. CDR1 and CDR2 from the germline V gene are SGHRS and YFSETQ. There are 15 residues in the CDR3. The J segment lost 6 bases and the V segment lost 0 bases, leaving 3 bases of the junction unmatched. This CDR3 is CASSLELAGVNEQFF. Here the CDR3 DNA reads TGCGCCAGCAGCTTGGAGCTAGCGGGAGTCAATGAGCAGTTCTTC. Full variable domain (remainder filled in from reference TRBV5-1 and TRBJ2-1): KAGVTQTPRYLIKTRGQQVTLSCSPISGHRSVSWYQQTPGQGLQFLFEYFSETQRNKGNFPGRFSGRQFSNSRSEMNVSTLELGDSALYLCASSLELAGVNEQFFGPGTRLTVL.

The V gene is TRBV3-1 (or the pseudogene TRBV3-2), the J gene TRBJ2-7; weak D call: TRBD2 (5 bases). The CDR3 runs 13 residues. Trimming cost V 2 bases and J 5 bases, with 10 bases left between them. Germline lookup yields CDR1 LGHDT and CDR2 YNNKEL (reference sequence). The CDR3 coding sequence is TGTGCCAGCAGCCAAAGAGGGCTTGACGAGCAGTACTTC. Protein sequence: CASSQRGLDEQYF.

This clone occurred once. The chain combines TRBV11-1 with TRBJ2-1; 8 bases map to TRBD2. The CDR3 sequence is 15 residues long. Trimming cost V 5 bases and J 3 bases; bases outside gene matches: 6. Per the germline V gene, CDR1 is SGHAT and CDR2 is FQDESV (reference sequence). The CDR3 DNA is TGTGCCAGCAGCCTGACTAGCGAGCACTACAATGAGCAGTTCTTC. Its protein product is CASSLTSEHYNEQFF.

This clone has more than one count but fewer than ten. Other DNA sequences within the sample encode an identical CDR3. The rearrangement joins TRBV5-6 to TRBJ1-2; TRBD1 is a possible D gene (5 bases). V lost 0 bases to trimming and J lost 4 bases, with 10 bases between them. The CDR3 consists of 14 residues. Germline CDR1 SGHDT, CDR2 YYEEEE. The DNA of the CDR3 is TGTGCCAGCAGCTTGGCAGGGTACCCCTATGGCTACACCTTC. Amino acid sequence: CASSLAGYPYGYTF.

The J gene is TRBJ1-2, the V gene TRBV9; D is uncertain. Germline V CDR1 and CDR2: SGDLS, YYNGEE. This CDR3 has 14 amino acids. Trimming shortened V by 0 bases and J by 7 bases, and 13 bases separated the two germline ends. The CDR3 DNA is TGTGCCAGCAGCGTAGGGGCCCGGATCGGTGGCTACACCTTC. It encodes CASSVGARIGGYTF.

The rearrangement joins TRBV9 to TRBJ2-1; 7 positions match TRBD2. In germline, CDR1 is SGDLS, CDR2 YYNGEE. This CDR3 region has 16 residues. The J segment lost 5 bases and the V segment lost 4 bases, leaving 12 bases of the junction unmatched. CDR3 loop: CASSSRSSAGDNEQFF. The CDR3 coding sequence is TGTGCCAGCAGCTCCCGATCTTCGGCGGGAGACAATGAGCAGTTCTTC.

This rearrangement joins TRBV4-1 to TRBJ2-5; 9 bases fit TRBD1. Germline trimming cut 4 bases from V and 4 bases from J; bases unmatched to any gene: 10. The CDR3 loop spans 16 amino acids. Germline V gives CDR1 MGHRA, CDR2 YSYEKL. The CDR3 here is CASSPTGTGSLETQYF. The CDR3 nucleotides are TGCGCCAGCAGCCCAACCGGGACAGGGAGTCTAGAGACCCAGTACTTC.

The chain carries TRBV6-4 and TRBJ1-5, with D uncertain. The CDR3 extends over 13 amino acids. The germline gives CDR1 MRHNA, CDR2 SNTAGT. Trimming left V 6 bases short and J 7 bases short, with 13 bases between. In DNA form, the CDR3 reads TGTGCCAGCAGCTACCAACCCGGACAGCCCCAGCATTTT. Its translation is CASSYQPGQPQHF.

V and J are TRBV4-1 and TRBJ2-5; TRBD1 matches 7 bases. The trim removed 1 base at V and 7 bases at J, leaving 9 bases unmatched. The CDR3 extends over 15 amino acids. Germline loops: CDR1 MGHRA, CDR2 YSYEKL. For the CDR3, the DNA is TGCGCCAGCAGCCAAGTAGGCAGGGGGATGGGGACCCAGTACTTC. This sequence encodes CASSQVGRGMGTQYF.

The chain recombines TRBV6-5 with TRBJ2-6, with D uncertain. Between the trimmed V and J ends, which lost 0 bases and 2 bases, there was a span of 5 bases. The germline V gene has CDR1 MNHEY and CDR2 SVGAGI. The CDR3 loop spans 15 amino acids. The CDR3 loop is CASSYSVTGANVLTF. The CDR3 DNA reads TGTGCCAGCAGTTACTCTGTAACTGGGGCCAACGTCCTGACTTTC.

J is TRBJ1-6 and V is TRBV12-3 or TRBV12-4; maybe TRBD1 (5 bases). The germline V and J ends were trimmed by 11 bases and 2 bases, with 10 bases remaining between them. The CDR3 sequence is 13 residues long. CDR3 in amino acids: CASSDTYNSPLHF. DNA for the CDR3: TGTGCCTCCTCGGACACCTATAATTCACCCCTCCACTTT.

This clone was counted a single time. The chain carries TRBV5-1 and TRBJ1-1; tentative D call: TRBD1 (5 bases). Germline V gene data show CDR1 as SGHRS and CDR2 as YFSETQ. V was clipped by 4 bases and J by 3 bases, with 10 bases between them. The CDR3 runs to 13 residues. For the CDR3, the DNA is TGCGCCAGCAGCCGGGACGGATACACTGAAGCTTTCTTT. Residues: CASSRDGYTEAFF.

The chain is built from TRBV9 and TRBJ2-3; D perhaps matches TRBD2 (5 bases). Deletions cut 0 bases from V and 2 bases from J, with 13 bases between. Germline V gene sequence: CDR1 SGDLS, CDR2 YYNGEE. This CDR3 comprises 16 residues. The CDR3 is CASSVDPRGLTDTQYF. The DNA of the CDR3 is TGTGCCAGCAGCGTAGATCCGCGCGGGCTCACAGATACGCAGTATTTT.

J is TRBJ2-7 and V is TRBV19, with 8 nucleotides matching TRBD1. Germline V gene sequence: CDR1 LNHDA, CDR2 SQIVND (reference sequence). There are 14 residues in the CDR3. Unmatched junction bases numbered 8, after V lost 5 bases and J lost 5 bases. Written as DNA, the CDR3 is TGTGCCAGTAGTCCCCAGGACAGGGTCCACGAGCAGTACTTC. Translated: CASSPQDRVHEQYF. The full variable domain, completed using reference TRBV19 and TRBJ2-7, is DGGITQSPKYLFRKEGQNVTLSCEQNLNHDAMYWYRQDPGQGLRLIYYSQIVNDFQKGDIAEGYSVSREKKESFPLTVTSAQKNPTAFYLCASSPQDRVHEQYFGPGTRLTVT.

The chain combines TRBV19 with TRBJ2-7, with D hard to call. Germline lookup yields CDR1 LNHDA and CDR2 SQIVND (reference sequence). The CDR3 length is 13 residues. Trimming took off 5 bases at V and 6 bases at J, with 14 bases between the two ends. This CDR3 is CASSVGPRSEQYF. The CDR3, as DNA: TGTGCCAGTAGTGTAGGTCCGAGAAGCGAGCAGTACTTC.

The gene calls are TRBV5-1 and TRBJ2-4, with 9 bases identical to TRBD1. CDR1 and CDR2 from the germline V gene are SGHRS and YFSETQ. The CDR3 runs 17 residues. Trimming at V came to 4 bases and at J to 1 base, leaving 9 bases not matched to a gene. This chain's CDR3 is CASSPYRGQGAKNIQYF. The CDR3 nucleotides are TGCGCCAGCAGCCCCTACAGGGGGCAAGGGGCCAAAAACATTCAGTACTTC.

This chain links TRBV7-3 with TRBJ2-5; 12 positions agree with TRBD2. The germline V gene encodes CDR1 SGHTA and CDR2 FQGTGA. This CDR3 is built from 15 residues. The V segment lost 6 bases and the J segment 2 bases; nucleotides outside the gene matches: 4. CDR3 loop: CASSFTSGRQETQYF. The CDR3 DNA reads as TGTGCCAGCAGTTTCACTAGCGGGAGGCAAGAGACCCAGTACTTC.

The chain has TRBV30 and TRBJ2-6; the D is unclear. This CDR3 region has 15 residues. Trimming stripped 0 bases from V and 1 base from J, with 7 bases between. Germline assignment: CDR1 GTSNPN and CDR2 SVGIG (reference sequence). CDR3 amino acids: CAWSVYKSGANVLTF. CDR3 in DNA: TGTGCCTGGAGTGTTTACAAATCTGGGGCCAACGTCCTGACTTTC.

The genes are TRBV6-1 and TRBJ2-5; D is possibly TRBD1 (7 bases). Trimming took 3 bases from V and 4 from J, leaving 18 bases between them. This CDR3 is built from 16 residues. Germline V gives CDR1 MNHNS, CDR2 SASEGT. CDR3 nucleotide sequence: TGTGCCAGCAGTGACCTGACAGGGATGGGAGGAGAGACCCAGTACTTC. Protein product: CASSDLTGMGGETQYF.

This clone has just a few counts. The CDR3 reads CASSFSGAYEQYF. In DNA form, the CDR3 reads TGTGCCAGCAGTTTTAGCGGAGCCTACGAGCAGTACTTC. The chain employs TRBV6-2 or TRBV6-3 and TRBJ2-7, with D tentatively TRBD2 (6 bases). CDR3 length: 13 residues. V lost 4 bases, J lost 2 bases, and 9 bases lay in between. Germline CDR1 MNHEY, CDR2 SVGEGT.

CDR3 sequence: CASSFLAASSYEQYF. For the CDR3, the DNA is TGTGCCAGCAGTTTCTTGGCAGCAAGCTCCTACGAGCAGTACTTC. This rearrangement joins TRBV28 to TRBJ2-7; D remains unclear. Germline V gene lookup returns CDR1 MDHEN and CDR2 SYDVKM. Trimming left V 3 bases short and J 0 bases short, with 12 bases between. The CDR3 totals 15 residues. The variable domain in full, completed from reference TRBV28 and TRBJ2-7, reads DVKVTQSSRYLVKRTGEKVFLECVQDMDHENMFWYRQDPGLGLRLIYFSYDVKMKEKGDIPEGYSVSREKKERFSLILESASTNQTSMYLCASSFLAASSYEQYFGPGTRLTVT.

The rearrangement uses TRBV7-8 and TRBJ1-5; 8 bases are shared with TRBD1. J lost 2 bases, V lost 2 bases, and 11 bases had no gene match. CDR1 and CDR2 (germline): SGHVS, FQNEAQ. This CDR3 contains 18 residues. CDR3 sequence (DNA): TGTGCCAGCAGCTTACGGACAGGGCCCCTGGGGGGCAATCAGCCCCAGCATTTT. Its protein is CASSLRTGPLGGNQPQHF.

The gene calls are TRBV3-1 (or the pseudogene TRBV3-2) and TRBJ1-6; D is unclear. This CDR3 has 16 residues. The germline V and J ends were trimmed by 1 base and 7 bases, with 14 bases remaining between them. The V gene's germline CDR1 is LGHDT and CDR2 YNNKEL (reference sequence). The CDR3, as DNA: TGTGCCAGCAGCCAAGTCTTCGCTGGAGTCAATTCACCCCTCCACTTT. This gives the protein CASSQVFAGVNSPLHF.

The chain recombines TRBV2 with TRBJ2-3, with 13 nucleotides matching TRBD2. The CDR3 is 16 residues long. CDR1 SNHLY and CDR2 FYNNEI come from the germline V gene. The J segment lost 1 base and the V segment lost 7 bases, leaving 5 bases of the junction unmatched. Here the CDR3 DNA reads TGTGCCAGCATAAGACTAGCGGGGGGCGGCACAGATACGCAGTATTTT. Translation: CASIRLAGGGTDTQYF.

The rearrangement uses TRBV3-1 (or the pseudogene TRBV3-2) and TRBJ1-5; no firm D call. This CDR3 has 14 residues. V lost 4 bases and J lost 3, with 10 bases in between. Germline V gives CDR1 LGHDT, CDR2 YNNKEL (reference sequence). The CDR3 DNA reads TGTGCCAGCAGCCCTGATTGGAACAATCAGCCCCAGCATTTT. Its protein product is CASSPDWNNQPQHF.

The chain joins TRBV5-1 to TRBJ2-6; 8 nucleotides line up with TRBD2. V was pared by 0 bases and J by 2 bases, with 4 bases of the junction left unmatched. In germline, CDR1 is SGHRS, CDR2 YFSETQ. The CDR3 has 17 amino acids. CDR3 loop: CASSLGGGGPGANVLTF. CDR3 sequence (DNA): TGCGCCAGCAGCTTGGGAGGCGGGGGGCCTGGGGCCAACGTCCTGACTTTC.

The gene calls are TRBV30 and TRBJ1-5, with D unresolved. CDR3 length: 14 residues. Germline CDR1 reads GTSNPN; CDR2 reads SVGIG (reference sequence). V lost 0 bases, J lost 3 bases, and 9 bases lay in between. CDR3 protein: CAWSVGRVNQPQHF. In DNA, the CDR3 is TGTGCCTGGAGTGTGGGAAGGGTCAATCAGCCCCAGCATTTT.